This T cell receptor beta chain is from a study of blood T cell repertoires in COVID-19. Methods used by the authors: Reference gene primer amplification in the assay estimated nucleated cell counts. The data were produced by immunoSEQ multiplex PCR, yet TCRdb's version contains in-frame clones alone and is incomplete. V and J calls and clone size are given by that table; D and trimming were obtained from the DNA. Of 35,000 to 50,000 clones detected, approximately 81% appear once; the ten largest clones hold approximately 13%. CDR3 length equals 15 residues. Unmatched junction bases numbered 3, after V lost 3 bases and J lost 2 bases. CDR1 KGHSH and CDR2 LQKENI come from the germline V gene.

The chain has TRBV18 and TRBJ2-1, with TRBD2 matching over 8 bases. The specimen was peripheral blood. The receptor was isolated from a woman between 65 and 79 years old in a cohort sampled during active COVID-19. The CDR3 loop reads CASSPGGGTYNEQFF. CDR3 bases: TGTGCCAGCTCACCCGGGGGGGGGACCTACAATGAGCAGTTCTTC.